The clone carrying this T cell receptor beta chain was recorded many times. Amplified TCR beta CDR3 regions came from RNA transcripts. The HTBI primer set was used in a first-round RT-PCR of the TCR CDR3. A single record per CDR3 protein comes from TCRdb applying MiXCR to the multiplex PCR reads. The sample lists roughly 560,000 distinct CDR3 sequences, roughly 14% occurring once. Ophthalmopathy patients showed a Clinical Activity Score of at least 3, NOSPECS grade of at least 4 and duration under 3 months. The source of the PBMCs was 9.5 to 10 ml of fresh peripheral blood. The V and J ends lost 6 bases and 0 bases respectively, with 14 bases between them. CDR1 and CDR2 (germline): SNHLY, FYNNEI. CDR3 size: 16 residues. The data are from a study of T cells in Graves' hyperthyroidism and ophthalmopathy. Turning to the study itself: Any treatment followed the collection of peripheral blood at initial diagnosis.

This sequence was found in a woman aged 40-49 years with Graves' ophthalmopathy. The chain employs TRBV2 and TRBJ2-2, with no clear D. The sequenced material came from blood. CDR3 in DNA: TGTGCCAGCAGCTCGCAGGAGATCGCGAACACCGGGGAGCTGTTTTTT. This encodes CASSSQEIANTGELFF. Together with reference TRBV2 and TRBJ2-2, the CDR3 gives the full variable domain: EPEVTQTPSHQVTQMGQEVILRCVPISNHLYFYWYRQILGQKVEFLVSFYNNEISEKSEIFDDQFSVERPDGSNFTLKIRSTKLEDSAMYFCASSSQEIANTGELFFGEGSRLTVL.